The subject of this entry is one TCR beta chain. CDR3 length: 21 amino acids. Unmatched junction bases numbered 17, after V lost 3 bases and J lost 1 base. Germline assignment: CDR1 LNHDA and CDR2 SQIVND (reference sequence). The source of the sample is a study of blood T cell repertoires in COVID-19. Study-level background: Specimens from acute and convalescent COVID-19 originated in the United States, Italy and Spain. The analysed material was cDNA or gDNA that came from T cells, B-cell-depleted T cells, or PBMCs.

Per the original methods: Reference gene primer amplification gave estimated nucleated cell counts. Only in-frame clones appear in the TCRdb table, and some are missing; sequencing was by immunoSEQ multiplex PCR. That table is the source of V, J and clone size, and D and trimming were worked out from the DNA. Of hundreds of thousands of clones in the sample, 88% were seen once. The sequencing input was peripheral blood. The rearrangement uses TRBV19 and TRBJ2-1, with 11 bases matching TRBD2. The clonotype comes from a woman between 45 and 60 years old with COVID-19, enrolled during active disease. CDR3 loop: CASSIFFSIAGGLGSYNEQFF. In nucleotides, the CDR3 is TGTGCCAGTAGTATTTTTTTCTCAATAGCGGGGGGGCTGGGATCCTACAATGAGCAGTTCTTC.